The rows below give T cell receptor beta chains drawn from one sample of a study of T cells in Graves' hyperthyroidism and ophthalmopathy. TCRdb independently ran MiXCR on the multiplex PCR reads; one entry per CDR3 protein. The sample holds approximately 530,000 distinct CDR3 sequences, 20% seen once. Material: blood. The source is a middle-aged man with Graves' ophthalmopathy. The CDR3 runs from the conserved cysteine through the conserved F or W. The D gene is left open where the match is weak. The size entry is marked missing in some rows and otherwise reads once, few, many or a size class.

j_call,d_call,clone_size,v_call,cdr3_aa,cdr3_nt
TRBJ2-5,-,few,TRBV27,CASSSPGLPIIKETQYF,TGTGCCAGCAGTTCTCCCGGGCTACCGATAATAAAAGAGACCCAGTACTTC
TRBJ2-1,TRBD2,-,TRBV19,CASTSSGLVFGEQFF,TGTGCCAGTACCTCGTCGGGACTAGTTTTTGGTGAGCAGTTCTTC
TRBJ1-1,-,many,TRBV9,CASSVGLSMNTEAFF,TGTGCCAGCAGCGTAGGCTTGTCAATGAACACTGAAGCTTTCTTT
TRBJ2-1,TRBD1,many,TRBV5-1,CASSPKRTGDYNEQFF,TGCGCCAGCAGCCCCAAGAGGACAGGGGACTACAATGAGCAGTTCTTC
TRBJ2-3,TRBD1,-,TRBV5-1,CASSLEQGMSTDTQYF,TGCGCCAGCAGCTTGGAACAGGGGATGAGCACAGATACGCAGTATTTT
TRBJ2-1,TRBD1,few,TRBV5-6,CASRKGQGLSNEQFF,TGTGCCAGCAGAAAGGGACAGGGGTTAAGCAATGAGCAGTTCTTC
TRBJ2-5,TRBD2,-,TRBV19,CASSPGLAGEPQETQYF,TGTGCCAGTAGCCCAGGACTAGCGGGGGAACCCCAAGAGACCCAGTACTTC
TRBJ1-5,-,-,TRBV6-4,CASSEGYGQPQHF,TGTGCCAGCAGTGAAGGGTACGGTCAGCCCCAGCATTTT
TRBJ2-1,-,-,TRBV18,CASSPSEGLYNEQFF,TGTGCCAGCTCACCCTCGGAGGGCCTCTACAATGAGCAGTTCTTC
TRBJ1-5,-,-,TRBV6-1,CASSEEGERNQPQHF,TGTGCCAGCAGTGAAGAGGGAGAGCGCAATCAGCCCCAGCATTTT
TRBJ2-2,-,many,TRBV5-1,CASSLVGGPNTGELFF,TGCGCCAGCAGCTTGGTCGGCGGCCCGAACACCGGGGAGCTGTTTTTT
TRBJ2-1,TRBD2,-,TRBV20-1,CSANPLGLAGDYEQFF,TGCAGTGCTAACCCCCTGGGACTAGCGGGAGATTATGAGCAGTTCTTC
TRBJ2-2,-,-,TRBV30,CAWSWASNTGELFF,TGTGCCTGGAGCTGGGCCTCGAACACCGGGGAGCTGTTTTTT
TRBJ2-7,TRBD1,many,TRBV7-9,CASSSWAPGGAYEQYF,TGTGCCAGCAGCTCCTGGGCTCCAGGGGGCGCCTACGAGCAGTACTTC
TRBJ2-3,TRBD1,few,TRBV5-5,CASSSGTAKDTQYF,TGTGCCAGCAGCTCCGGGACAGCTAAGGATACGCAGTATTTT
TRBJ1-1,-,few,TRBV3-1,CASSWGDTEAFF,TGTGCCAGCAGCTGGGGCGACACTGAAGCTTTCTTT